Below are 30 T cell receptor beta chains sequenced from a single sample in a study of cytomegalovirus exposure and HLA in healthy donors. Sequencing used immunoSEQ multiplex PCR; TCRdb keeps in-frame clones, though not all of them. Found here are around 150,000 clones, around 90% of them singletons; the top ten hold just under 3%. Sequencing input: PBMCs. The receptors shown here come from a man aged 18 to 30 in good health and CMV-seronegative.

A word on this clone: The conserved phenylalanine or tryptophan is not found at the CDR3 terminus, so this likely reflects a read error. It is unclear where the CDR3 begins or ends on the DNA, so no DNA is shown, and the CDR3 is as TCRdb lists it. The rearrangement joins TRBV5-1 to TRBJ2-7; the D call in the table, TRBD1, was not verified against the DNA. CDR1 and CDR2 (germline): SGHRS, YFSETQ. Ends included, the CDR3 has 11 residues. The CDR3 sequence is CASSSPRTGYL.

V usage is TRBV4-2 and J usage is TRBJ2-7; tentative D call: TRBD2 (6 bases). The germline V gene encodes CDR1 LGHNA and CDR2 YNFKEQ. The V and J ends lost 0 bases and 2 bases respectively, with 14 bases between them. This CDR3 region has 16 residues. This CDR3 is CASSQDRSSATYEQYF. DNA for the CDR3: TGTGCCAGCAGCCAAGATCGTTCTAGCGCGACCTACGAGCAGTACTTC.

V and J are TRBV27 and TRBJ2-1, with 7 bases aligning to TRBD2. Germline V CDR1 and CDR2: MNHEY, SMNVEV (reference sequence). CDR3 length: 15 residues. With 4 bases clipped from V and 6 bases from J, the junction kept 9 bases outside the gene matches. CDR3 loop: CASSSGLVSGNEQFF. The CDR3 DNA is TGTGCCAGCAGTTCAGGACTAGTTAGCGGCAATGAGCAGTTCTTC.

The chain couples TRBV9 to TRBJ1-1; 8 nucleotides agree with TRBD1. Germline V gene sequence: CDR1 SGDLS, CDR2 YYNGEE. The CDR3 covers 18 residues. Trimming cost V 0 bases and J 3 bases; bases outside gene matches: 13. CDR3 nucleotides: TGTGCCAGCAGCGTAGTATATACAGGGCAGGGGGCCGACACTGAAGCTTTCTTT. Amino acid sequence: CASSVVYTGQGADTEAFF.

The rearrangement joins TRBV2 to TRBJ2-3; 11 bases are a match to TRBD2. With V trimmed by 8 bases and J by 4 bases, 8 bases remained unmatched. CDR1 is SNHLY and CDR2 is FYNNEI in the germline V gene. There are 15 residues in the CDR3. CDR3 DNA: TGTGCCAGCTGGCTAGCGGGGGGTCCTCCAGATACGCAGTATTTT. Translated: CASWLAGGPPDTQYF.

This clone was found many times. In DNA form, the CDR3 reads TGCGCCAGCAGCGTGCTAACTAGCGGGAGGGGCAATGAGCAGTTCTTC. This codes for CASSVLTSGRGNEQFF. The chain is built from TRBV5-1 and TRBJ2-1, with 13 bases matching TRBD2. The V gene's germline CDR1 is SGHRS and CDR2 YFSETQ. CDR3 length: 16 residues. V lost 4 bases and J lost 6; bases outside the gene matches: 7.

The chain joins TRBV11-3 to TRBJ2-7, with TRBD2 identical over 11 bases. This CDR3 has 17 residues. V shed 2 bases and J 5 bases; nucleotides not matched to a gene: 11. Looked up from germline, CDR1 is SGHNT and CDR2 is YENEEA. The CDR3 nucleotides read TGTGCCAGCAGCTTAAAAGCGACTAGCGGGGTTATCGACGAGCAGTACGTC. Translation gives CASSLKATSGVIDEQYV.

The chain couples TRBV29-1 to TRBJ1-2, with 10 bases matching TRBD1. Germline V gene sequence: CDR1 SQVTM, CDR2 ANQGSEA. The CDR3 length is 14 residues. Germline trimming cut 4 bases from V and 8 bases from J; bases unmatched to any gene: 10. This chain's CDR3 is CSVAGTGELGGYTF. The CDR3 DNA reads as TGCAGCGTTGCCGGGACAGGGGAGTTAGGCGGCTACACCTTC.

This sequence joins TRBV18 and TRBJ1-3; 8 bases map to TRBD1. This CDR3 contains 14 residues. CDR1 and CDR2 from the germline V gene are KGHSH and LQKENI. The J segment lost 8 bases and the V segment lost 6 bases, leaving 9 bases of the junction unmatched. This chain's CDR3 is CASSLSQGAYTIYF. The CDR3 coding sequence is TGTGCCAGCTCGTTGTCGCAGGGGGCCTACACCATATATTTT. Together with reference TRBV18 and TRBJ1-3, the CDR3 gives the full variable domain: NAGVMQNPRHLVRRRGQEARLRCSPMKGHSHVYWYRQLPEEGLKFMVYLQKENIIDESGMPKERFSAEFPKEGPSILRIQQVVRGDSAAYFCASSLSQGAYTIYFGEGSWLTVV.

This chain uses TRBV30 with TRBJ1-6; 8 bases are a match to TRBD1. This CDR3 has 12 residues. Germline lookup yields CDR1 GTSNPN and CDR2 SVGIG (reference sequence). J was trimmed by 9 bases and V by 7 bases; bases with no gene match: 5. This chain's CDR3 is CAFDRGGSPLHF. In DNA, the CDR3 is TGTGCCTTCGACAGGGGAGGTTCACCCCTCCACTTT.

This chain links TRBV28 with TRBJ1-2, with 7 bases lining up with TRBD1. Germline V gene sequence: CDR1 MDHEN, CDR2 SYDVKM. The CDR3 length is 14 residues. With 5 bases clipped from V and 2 bases from J, the junction kept 5 bases outside the gene matches. The CDR3 DNA reads as TGTGCCAGCAGTCTAATACAGGGGAACTATGGCTACACCTTC. Encoded protein: CASSLIQGNYGYTF.

The gene calls are TRBV7-2 and TRBJ1-4, with D possibly being TRBD1 (5 bases). This CDR3 region has 14 residues. The V end lost 3 bases, the J end lost 8 bases, and 13 bases lay between the germline ends. Per germline, CDR1 SGHTA and CDR2 FQGNSA. The CDR3 region has the DNA TGTGCCAGCAGCTTTGGGGGGGTTCCGGAAAAACTGTTTTTT. Translation: CASSFGGVPEKLFF.

Concerning this clone: Distinct nucleotide sequences in the sample also encode this CDR3. The chain is built from TRBV4-1 and TRBJ2-5; a weak D match, TRBD2 (5 bases). CDR3 length: 14 amino acids. The germline V gene has CDR1 MGHRA and CDR2 YSYEKL. V shed 0 bases and J shed 7 bases, with 12 bases lying between them. CDR3 DNA: TGCGCCAGCAGCCAAGATCTTCGGGGATGGACCCAGTACTTC. Its protein product is CASSQDLRGWTQYF.

The chain links TRBV4-1 to TRBJ2-2; 11 bases line up with TRBD2. Germline V gives CDR1 MGHRA, CDR2 YSYEKL. The CDR3 is 19 residues long. Germline trimming cut 1 base from V and 4 bases from J; bases unmatched to any gene: 11. The CDR3 DNA follows: TGCGCCAGCAGCCAAGGAACCTCTAGCGGGGGGCTCACCACCGGGGAGCTGTTTTTT. This codes for CASSQGTSSGGLTTGELFF.

The V gene is TRBV5-1, the J gene TRBJ1-6; tentative D call: TRBD1 (6 bases). The CDR3 has 15 residues. Germline CDR1 SGHRS, CDR2 YFSETQ. V lost 3 bases to trimming and J lost 6 bases, with 13 bases between them. The CDR3 reads CASSSDRTLNSPLHF. CDR3 DNA: TGCGCCAGCAGCTCGGACAGAACCCTTAATTCACCCCTCCACTTT.

This clone occurred a few times. The junction does not match germline at one end; this may be a read error. The chain combines TRBV7-9 with TRBJ1-1; D possibly corresponds to TRBD1 (6 bases). The germline V gene encodes CDR1 SEHNR and CDR2 FQNEAQ (reference sequence). This CDR3 has 12 amino acids. DNA for the CDR3: TGTGCCGAGGGGACACAGAACGCTGAAGCTTTCTTT. Translating it yields CAEGTQNAEAFF.

The CDR3 DNA is TGTGCCAGCAGCACTACAGGGACGTGGAATGAAAAACTGTTTTTT. Translating it yields CASSTTGTWNEKLFF. This chain uses TRBV7-8 with TRBJ1-4; D possibly corresponds to TRBD1 (6 bases). Germline values: CDR1 SGHVS, CDR2 FQNEAQ. The V gene lost 5 bases and the J gene lost 5 bases, with 15 bases spanning the gap. CDR3 length: 15 residues.

This clone was recorded only once. J is TRBJ2-3 and V is TRBV6-5; D possibly corresponds to TRBD1 (6 bases). The germline V gene has CDR1 MNHEY and CDR2 SVGAGI. The CDR3 runs 14 residues. The germline V and J ends were trimmed by 7 bases and 0 bases, with 11 bases remaining between them. The CDR3: CASTPGVSTDTQYF. In nucleotides, the CDR3 is TGTGCCAGCACCCCAGGGGTTAGCACAGATACGCAGTATTTT.

The rearrangement uses TRBV6-5 and TRBJ2-7; D might be TRBD1 (5 bases). Trimming pared 0 bases from V and 0 bases from J, leaving 9 bases between. The CDR3 runs 15 residues. Germline-derived CDR1 and CDR2 are MNHEY and SVGAGI. The CDR3 loop is CASSYSAGSSYEQYF. The CDR3 nucleotides are TGTGCCAGCAGTTACTCGGCAGGGTCCTCCTACGAGCAGTACTTC.

The genes are TRBV28 and TRBJ1-4; the match to TRBD1 covers 11 bases. The V gene end was trimmed by 6 bases and the J gene end by 6 bases; junction bases not matched to a gene: 6. Germline V lookup: CDR1 MDHEN, CDR2 SYDVKM. This CDR3 contains 15 residues. CDR3 protein: CASSRRGQGDEKLFF. In DNA form, the CDR3 reads TGTGCCAGCAGCCGTAGGGGACAGGGGGATGAAAAACTGTTTTTT.

The chain couples TRBV4-1 to TRBJ1-5, with D possibly TRBD1 on 6 matching bases. The CDR3 is 18 residues long. The V gene lost 1 base and the J gene lost 1 base, with 17 bases spanning the gap. Germline V CDR1 and CDR2: MGHRA, YSYEKL. The CDR3 bases are TGCGCCAGCAGCCAAGGGGAAGGGGGGGCGACGAGCAATCAGCCCCAGCATTTT. Translating gives CASSQGEGGATSNQPQHF.

The chain employs TRBV5-8 and TRBJ2-7, with 15 bases fitting TRBD2. CDR3 length: 17 residues. Germline lookup yields CDR1 SGHTS and CDR2 YDEGEE. The V gene end was trimmed by 4 bases and the J gene end by 2 bases; junction bases not matched to a gene: 7. DNA for the CDR3: TGTGCCAGCAGCCCGGTGGGACTAGCGGGAGGAACCTACGAGCAGTACTTC. Protein sequence: CASSPVGLAGGTYEQYF.

V and J are TRBV5-1 and TRBJ2-7; 8 nucleotides align to TRBD1. V trimming: 3 bases; J trimming: 3 bases; junction bases outside the gene matches: 5. Germline V gene lookup returns CDR1 SGHRS and CDR2 YFSETQ. The CDR3 spans 14 residues. In DNA, the CDR3 is TGCGCCAGCAGCTGGGGACAGGTAGACTACGAGCAGTACTTC. Residues: CASSWGQVDYEQYF.

This chain links TRBV6-5 with TRBJ2-3, with 9 bases matching TRBD2. The CDR3 is made up of 16 amino acids. V lost 0 bases to trimming and J lost 6 bases; unmatched junction nucleotides: 7. The germline V gene encodes CDR1 MNHEY and CDR2 SVGAGI. CDR3 sequence (DNA): TGTGCCAGCAGTTACTCGGCGGGGGGGTTTGGGGATACGCAGTATTTT. As protein: CASSYSAGGFGDTQYF.

V gene TRBV4-1 combines with J gene TRBJ2-7; 12 nucleotides agree with TRBD2. CDR3 length: 16 amino acids. The J segment lost 7 bases and the V segment lost 4 bases, leaving 11 bases of the junction unmatched. Germline CDR1 MGHRA, CDR2 YSYEKL. CDR3 sequence reads: CASSPGTSGPGEEQYF. For the CDR3, the DNA is TGCGCCAGCAGCCCCGGGACTAGCGGGCCCGGGGAGGAGCAGTACTTC.

This clone was observed a single time. The chain uses TRBV5-5 and TRBJ2-7, with 13 bases fitting TRBD2. The germline V gene has CDR1 SGHKS and CDR2 YYEKEE (reference sequence). The ends lost 2 bases at V and 3 bases at J; junction bases unmatched: 11. The CDR3 is 18 amino acids. Here the CDR3 reads CASSFGRPGLAGSYEQYF. The CDR3, as DNA: TGTGCCAGCAGCTTCGGTCGGCCGGGACTAGCGGGAAGCTACGAGCAGTACTTC.

The V call is TRBV28, the J call TRBJ2-3; 10 bases match TRBD2. The CDR3 sequence is 17 residues long. The V and J ends lost 9 bases and 0 bases, in that order; junction bases with no gene match: 12. In germline, CDR1 is MDHEN, CDR2 SYDVKM. As DNA, the CDR3 is TGTGCCAGTTCGTCTAGCGGGGGAGTCTCAAGCACAGATACGCAGTATTTT. Translated, it gives CASSSSGGVSSTDTQYF.

V usage is TRBV5-1 and J usage is TRBJ2-5; no firm D call. The V gene lost 0 bases and the J gene lost 0 bases, with 9 bases spanning the gap. The CDR3 is 15 amino acids. The germline gives CDR1 SGHRS, CDR2 YFSETQ. The CDR3 region has the DNA TGCGCCAGCAGCTTGGCACAGACGTACCAAGAGACCCAGTACTTC. As protein: CASSLAQTYQETQYF.

V and J are TRBV18 and TRBJ2-2, with D perhaps TRBD1 (5 bases). CDR1 and CDR2 (germline): KGHSH, LQKENI. Trimming took off 0 bases at V and 6 bases at J, with 17 bases between the two ends. There are 17 residues in the CDR3. The CDR3 here is CASSPPIEDTRAGELFF. CDR3 nucleotides: TGTGCCAGCTCACCACCGATCGAAGACACCAGGGCCGGGGAGCTGTTTTTT.

J is TRBJ1-1 and V is TRBV27; D possibly corresponds to TRBD1 (5 bases). Germline CDR1 reads MNHEY; CDR2 reads SMNVEV (reference sequence). CDR3 length: 13 residues. The V end was cut by 0 bases, the J end by 4 bases, with 6 bases between. The CDR3 loop reads CASSLSGVTEAFF. The CDR3, as DNA: TGTGCCAGCAGTTTATCAGGGGTCACTGAAGCTTTCTTT.